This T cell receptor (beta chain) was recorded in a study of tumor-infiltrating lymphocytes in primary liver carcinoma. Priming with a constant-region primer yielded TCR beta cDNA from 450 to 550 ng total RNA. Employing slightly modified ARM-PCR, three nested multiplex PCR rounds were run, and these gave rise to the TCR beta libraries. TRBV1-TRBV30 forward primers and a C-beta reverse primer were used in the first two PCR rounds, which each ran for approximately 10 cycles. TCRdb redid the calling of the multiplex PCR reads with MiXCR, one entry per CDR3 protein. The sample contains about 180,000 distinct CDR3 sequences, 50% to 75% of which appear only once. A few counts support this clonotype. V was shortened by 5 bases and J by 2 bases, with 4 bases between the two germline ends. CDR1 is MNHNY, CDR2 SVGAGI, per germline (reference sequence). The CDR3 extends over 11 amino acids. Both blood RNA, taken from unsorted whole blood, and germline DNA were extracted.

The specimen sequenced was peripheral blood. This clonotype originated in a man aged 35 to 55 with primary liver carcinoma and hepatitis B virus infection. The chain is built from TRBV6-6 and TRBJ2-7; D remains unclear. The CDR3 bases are TGTGCCAGCAGTATTGCCTACGAGCAGTACTTC. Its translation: CASSIAYEQYF.